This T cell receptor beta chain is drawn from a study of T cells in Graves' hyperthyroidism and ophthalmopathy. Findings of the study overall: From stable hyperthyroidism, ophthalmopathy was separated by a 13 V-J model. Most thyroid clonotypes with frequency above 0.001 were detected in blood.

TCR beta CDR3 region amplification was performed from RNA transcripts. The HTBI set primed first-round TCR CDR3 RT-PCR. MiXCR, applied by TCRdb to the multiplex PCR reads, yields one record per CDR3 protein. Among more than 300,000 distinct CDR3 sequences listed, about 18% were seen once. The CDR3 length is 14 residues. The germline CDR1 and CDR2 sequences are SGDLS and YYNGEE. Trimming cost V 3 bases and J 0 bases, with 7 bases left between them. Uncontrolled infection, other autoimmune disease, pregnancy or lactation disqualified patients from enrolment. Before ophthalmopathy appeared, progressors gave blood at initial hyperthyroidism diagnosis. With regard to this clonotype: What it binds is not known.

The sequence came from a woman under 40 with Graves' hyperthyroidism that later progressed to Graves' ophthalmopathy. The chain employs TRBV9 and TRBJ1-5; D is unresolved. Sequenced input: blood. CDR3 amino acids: CASSGEASNQPQHF. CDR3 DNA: TGTGCCAGCAGCGGTGAGGCTAGCAATCAGCCCCAGCATTTT.